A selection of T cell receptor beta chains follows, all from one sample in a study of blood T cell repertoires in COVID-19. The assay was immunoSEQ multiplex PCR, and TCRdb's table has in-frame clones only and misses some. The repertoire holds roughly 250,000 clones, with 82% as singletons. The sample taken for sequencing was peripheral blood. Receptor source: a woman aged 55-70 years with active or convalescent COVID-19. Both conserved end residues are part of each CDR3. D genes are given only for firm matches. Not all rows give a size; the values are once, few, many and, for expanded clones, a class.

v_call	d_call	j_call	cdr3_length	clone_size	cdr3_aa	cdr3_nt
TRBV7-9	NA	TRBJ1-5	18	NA	CASSQMGGETRSNQPQHF	TGTGCCAGCAGCCAAATGGGGGGGGAAACGAGAAGCAATCAGCCCCAGCATTTT
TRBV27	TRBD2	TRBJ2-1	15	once	CASSLVAGENNEQFF	TGTGCCAGCAGTTTAGTAGCGGGGGAGAACAATGAGCAGTTCTTC
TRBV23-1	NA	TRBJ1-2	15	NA	CASSQQGRKHYGYTF	TGCGCCAGCAGTCAACAGGGGAGAAAGCACTATGGCTACACCTTC
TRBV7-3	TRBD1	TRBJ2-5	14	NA	CASSLRGQSETQYF	TGTGCCAGCAGCTTACGGGGACAGTCGGAGACCCAGTACTTC
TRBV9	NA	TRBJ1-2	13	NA	CASSEPHRDGYTF	TGTGCCAGCAGCGAACCCCACAGGGATGGCTACACCTTC
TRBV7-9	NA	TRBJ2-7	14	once	CASSLRDTTYEQYF	TGTGCCAGCAGCTTACGGGACACAACCTACGAGCAGTACTTC
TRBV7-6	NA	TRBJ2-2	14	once	CASSLNLNTGELFF	TGTGCCAGCAGCTTAAATCTAAACACCGGGGAGCTGTTTTTT
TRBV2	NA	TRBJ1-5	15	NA	CASSEGQSPNQPQHF	TGTGCCAGCAGTGAAGGACAGTCCCCGAATCAGCCCCAGCATTTT
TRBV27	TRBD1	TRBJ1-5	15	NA	CASSLSGTAPGAQHF	TGTGCCAGCAGTTTATCGGGGACAGCCCCAGGGGCCCAGCATTTT
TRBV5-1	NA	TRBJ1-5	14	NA	CASSSTDLDQPQHF	TGCGCCAGCAGCTCTACAGATCTCGATCAGCCCCAGCATTTT
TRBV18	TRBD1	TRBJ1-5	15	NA	CASSPRQGGNQPQHF	TGTGCCAGCTCACCGCGACAGGGAGGCAATCAGCCCCAGCATTTT
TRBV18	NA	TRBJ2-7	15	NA	CASSPRNSFNYEQYF	TGTGCCAGCTCACCGCGGAACTCCTTCAATTACGAGCAGTACTTC
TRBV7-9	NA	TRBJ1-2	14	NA	CASSLGSLGYGYTF	TGTGCCAGCAGCTTAGGGTCCCTAGGCTATGGCTACACCTTC
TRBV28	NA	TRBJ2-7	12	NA	CASSRGTYEQYF	TGTGCCAGCAGTCGGGGGACCTACGAGCAGTACTTC
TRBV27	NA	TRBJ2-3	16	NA	CASGWLQSDLTDTQYF	TGTGCCAGCGGATGGTTGCAAAGCGACCTCACAGATACGCAGTATTTT
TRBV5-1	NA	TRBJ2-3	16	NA	CASSLGARGSTDTQYF	TGCGCCAGCAGCCTTGGGGCAAGGGGTTCGACAGATACGCAGTATTTT
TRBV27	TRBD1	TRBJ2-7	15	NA	CASSLSWDRAGEQYF	TGTGCCAGCAGTTTATCGTGGGACAGGGCTGGCGAGCAGTACTTC